The 11 T cell receptor beta chains presented below share a single source sample, sequenced in a study of PD-L1 blockade in urothelial cancer. This sample's time point: pretreatment peripheral blood. Repertoires were generated with immunoSEQ multiplex PCR, while TCRdb's copy carries only in-frame clones and drops some. The sample lists 100,000 to 150,000 clones, about 81% seen once, with under 3.5% in the top ten. The sequenced sample was PBMCs, obtained around atezolizumab (anti-PD-L1) treatment. These receptors all come from a man between 45 and 60 years old with urothelial cancer.

V is TRBV7-2 and J is TRBJ1-2, with D possibly being TRBD1 (6 bases). CDR3 size: 14 residues. V shed 5 bases and J shed 1 base, with 11 bases lying between them. The V gene's germline CDR1 is SGHTA and CDR2 FQGNSA. CDR3 bases: TGTGCCAGCAGCCTCCACAGGGATAACTATGGCTACACCTTC. Translating gives CASSLHRDNYGYTF.

The rearrangement links TRBV9 to TRBJ2-3, with 15 bases fitting TRBD2. This CDR3 spans 19 amino acids. From germline, CDR1 is SGDLS and CDR2 YYNGEE. J lost 0 bases, V lost 3 bases, and 8 bases had no gene match. The DNA for the CDR3 is TGTGCCAGCAGCGCACCGGGACTAGCGGGAGGAGGGAGCACAGATACGCAGTATTTT. Protein product: CASSAPGLAGGGSTDTQYF. The variable domain in full, completed from reference TRBV9 and TRBJ2-3, reads DSGVTQTPKHLITATGQRVTLRCSPRSGDLSVYWYQQSLDQGLQFLIQYYNGEERAKGNILERFSAQQFPDLHSELNLSSLELGDSALYFCASSAPGLAGGGSTDTQYFGPGTRLTVL.

This chain uses TRBV7-9 with TRBJ1-1; D call uncertain. The germline CDR1 and CDR2 sequences are SEHNR and FQNEAQ (reference sequence). V was cut by 5 bases and J by 2 bases, with 3 bases left in between. The CDR3 contains 11 residues. CDR3 loop: CASSRNTEAFF. The CDR3 bases are TGTGCCAGCAGCCGTAACACTGAAGCTTTCTTT.

This clone was seen a handful of times. The V gene is TRBV4-1, the J gene TRBJ2-7; 8 nucleotides line up with TRBD1. This CDR3 spans 15 amino acids. Germline CDR1 reads MGHRA; CDR2 reads YSYEKL. With V trimmed by 1 base and J by 5 bases, 7 bases remained unmatched. Here the CDR3 reads CASSQGNAGGDEQYF. The CDR3 nucleotides read TGCGCCAGCAGCCAAGGGAACGCAGGGGGCGACGAGCAGTACTTC.

This clone was picked up one time. The V call is TRBV5-6, the J call TRBJ2-3; the D gene is possibly TRBD1 (9 bases). In germline, CDR1 is SGHDT, CDR2 YYEEEE. The length of the CDR3 is 16 residues. The V end lost 3 bases, the J end lost 4 bases, and 18 bases lay between the germline ends. The CDR3 DNA sequence: TGTGCCAGCAGCTACGGGGGGGGACAGGGCGCAGATACGCAGTATTTT. Its translation: CASSYGGGQGADTQYF.

In DNA, the CDR3 is TGCGCCAGCAGCTTAGCCGGGAAAGAGACCCAGTACTTC. It translates to CASSLAGKETQYF. The genes are TRBV5-1 and TRBJ2-5; maybe TRBD2 (5 bases). Between the trimmed V and J ends, which lost 2 bases and 3 bases, there was a span of 8 bases. This CDR3 contains 13 residues. Germline V gene data show CDR1 as SGHRS and CDR2 as YFSETQ. Filled out from reference TRBV5-1 and TRBJ2-5, the complete variable domain reads KAGVTQTPRYLIKTRGQQVTLSCSPISGHRSVSWYQQTPGQGLQFLFEYFSETQRNKGNFPGRFSGRQFSNSRSEMNVSTLELGDSALYLCASSLAGKETQYFGPGTRLLVL.

The rearrangement uses TRBV7-9 and TRBJ2-1, with 11 bases that match TRBD2. CDR1 and CDR2 from the germline V gene are SEHNR and FQNEAQ (reference sequence). This CDR3 region has 18 residues. V lost 2 bases, J lost 8 bases, and 14 bases stayed unmatched. CDR3 in amino acids: CASSLFVSGTSGQDEQFF. CDR3 bases: TGTGCCAGCAGCTTATTTGTATCCGGGACTAGCGGCCAGGATGAGCAGTTCTTC.

This clone was observed a few times. The chain has TRBV7-9 and TRBJ2-5; D is unresolved. The ends were cut back, 4 bases at V and 4 bases at J, with 4 bases in the middle. The CDR3 totals 11 residues. Germline V gene lookup returns CDR1 SEHNR and CDR2 FQNEAQ (reference sequence). This CDR3 is CASSSVETQYF. The CDR3 DNA reads TGTGCCAGCAGCTCCGTAGAGACCCAGTACTTC.

V gene TRBV30 combines with J gene TRBJ1-6; 11 nucleotides line up with TRBD1. This CDR3 is 15 amino acids long. From germline, CDR1 is GTSNPN and CDR2 SVGIG (reference sequence). Losses at the gene ends were 5 bases for V and 8 bases for J; bases not matched to a gene: 8. In nucleotides, the CDR3 is TGTGCCTGGCAGTGGGGACAGGGGGTATATTCACCCCTCCACTTT. Protein product: CAWQWGQGVYSPLHF. Filled out from reference TRBV30 and TRBJ1-6, the complete variable domain reads SQTIHQWPATLVQPVGSPLSLECTVEGTSNPNLYWYRQAAGRGLQLLFYSVGIGQISSEVPQNLSASRPQDRQFILSSKKLLLSDSGFYLCAWQWGQGVYSPLHFGNGTRLTVT.

This chain links TRBV7-8 with TRBJ2-1, with 8 nucleotides matching TRBD2. In germline, CDR1 is SGHVS, CDR2 FQNEAQ. The CDR3 consists of 15 residues. The V gene end was trimmed by 5 bases and the J gene end by 4 bases; junction bases not matched to a gene: 7. The CDR3 is CASSPQGGRYNEQFF. In DNA form, the CDR3 reads TGTGCCAGCAGCCCCCAGGGCGGGAGGTACAATGAGCAGTTCTTC.

The gene calls are TRBV7-9 and TRBJ2-7; possible D gene TRBD1, 6 bases. V lost 5 bases, J lost 7 bases, and 18 bases lay in between. CDR1 is SEHNR and CDR2 is FQNEAQ in the germline V gene (reference sequence). There are 14 residues in the CDR3. CDR3 coding DNA: TGTGCCAGCAGCCCAGGGGTAGGGGAAGGTGAGCAGTACTTC. It is translated as CASSPGVGEGEQYF.